This T cell receptor (beta chain) comes out of a study of T cell responses to AZD1222 COVID-19 vaccine. Points from the study as a whole: The breadth and depth of Spike-specific TCRs increased once two AZD1222 doses had been given. White British people made up most donors, females outnumbered males, and clonal diversity was possibly underestimated. At baseline, seropositivity was found in only six AZD1222 recipients. Nearly half of the spike-specific TCRs reportedly recognize variant regions that carry no mutations.

This CDR3 is built from 12 residues. The V end was cut by 6 bases, the J end by 10 bases, with 13 bases between. With regard to this clone: Its specificity is unknown.

Produced via immunoSEQ multiplex PCR; TCRdb's table is partial and in-frame only. The sample lists about 96,000 clones; around 89% were seen once. This sequence was found in an adult in good health. The sample in question was peripheral blood, obtained on day 0 of AZD1222 vaccination. The V and J genes are TRBV12-3 or TRBV12-4 and TRBJ2-1; D ambiguous. CDR3 nucleotides: TGTGCCAGCAGCTCCTGGTTGGGGGAGCAGTTCTTC. Residues: CASSSWLGEQFF.